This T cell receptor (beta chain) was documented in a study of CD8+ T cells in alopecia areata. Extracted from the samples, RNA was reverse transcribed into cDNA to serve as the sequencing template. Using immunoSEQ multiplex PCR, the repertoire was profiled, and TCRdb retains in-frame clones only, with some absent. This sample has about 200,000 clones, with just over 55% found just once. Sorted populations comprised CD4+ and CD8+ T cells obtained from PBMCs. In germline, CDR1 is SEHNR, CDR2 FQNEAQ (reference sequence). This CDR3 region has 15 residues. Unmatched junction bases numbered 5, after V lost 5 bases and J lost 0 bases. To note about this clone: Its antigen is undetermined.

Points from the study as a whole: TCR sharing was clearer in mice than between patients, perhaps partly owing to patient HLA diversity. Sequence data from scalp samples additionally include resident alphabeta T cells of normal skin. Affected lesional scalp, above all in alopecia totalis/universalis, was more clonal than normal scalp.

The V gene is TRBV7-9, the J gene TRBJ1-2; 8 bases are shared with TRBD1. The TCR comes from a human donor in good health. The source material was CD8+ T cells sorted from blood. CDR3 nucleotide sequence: TGTGCCAGCAGCCACATGACAGGGGCTAACTATGGCTACACCTTC. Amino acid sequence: CASSHMTGANYGYTF.